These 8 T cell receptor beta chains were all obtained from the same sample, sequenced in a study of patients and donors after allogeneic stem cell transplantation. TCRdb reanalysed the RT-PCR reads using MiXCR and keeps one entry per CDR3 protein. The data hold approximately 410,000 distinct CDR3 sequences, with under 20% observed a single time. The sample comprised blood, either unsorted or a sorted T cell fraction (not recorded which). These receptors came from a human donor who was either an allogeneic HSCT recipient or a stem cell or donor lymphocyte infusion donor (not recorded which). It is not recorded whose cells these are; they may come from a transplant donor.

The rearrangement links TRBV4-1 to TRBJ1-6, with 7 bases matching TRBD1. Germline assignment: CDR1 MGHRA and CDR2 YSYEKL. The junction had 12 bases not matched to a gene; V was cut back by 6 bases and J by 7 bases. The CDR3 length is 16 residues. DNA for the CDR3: TGCGCCAGCAGACCGACCACAGGGGCTGGAAATTCACCCCTCCACTTT. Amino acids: CASRPTTGAGNSPLHF.

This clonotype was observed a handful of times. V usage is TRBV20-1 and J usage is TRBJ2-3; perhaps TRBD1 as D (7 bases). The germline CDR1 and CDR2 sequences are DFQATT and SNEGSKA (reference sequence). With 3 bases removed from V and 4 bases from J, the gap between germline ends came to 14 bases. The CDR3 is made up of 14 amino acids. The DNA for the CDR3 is TGCAGTGCTAGTAGGGGGCGCGGGGCAGATACGCAGTATTTT. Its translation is CSASRGRGADTQYF.

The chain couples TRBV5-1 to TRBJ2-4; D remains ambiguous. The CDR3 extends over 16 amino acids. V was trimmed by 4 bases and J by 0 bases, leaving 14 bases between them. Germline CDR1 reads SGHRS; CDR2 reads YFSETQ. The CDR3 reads CASSGGPGEAKNIQYF. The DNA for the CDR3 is TGCGCCAGCAGCGGTGGGCCAGGAGAAGCCAAAAACATTCAGTACTTC.

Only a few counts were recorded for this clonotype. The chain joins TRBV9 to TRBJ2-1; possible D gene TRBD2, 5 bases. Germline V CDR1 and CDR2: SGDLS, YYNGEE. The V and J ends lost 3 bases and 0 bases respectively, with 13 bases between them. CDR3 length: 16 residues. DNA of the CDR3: TGTGCCAGCAGCGCCTTCCGGGGAATCTCCTACAATGAGCAGTTCTTC. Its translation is CASSAFRGISYNEQFF. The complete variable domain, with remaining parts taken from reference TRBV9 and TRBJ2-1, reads DSGVTQTPKHLITATGQRVTLRCSPRSGDLSVYWYQQSLDQGLQFLIQYYNGEERAKGNILERFSAQQFPDLHSELNLSSLELGDSALYFCASSAFRGISYNEQFFGPGTRLTVL.

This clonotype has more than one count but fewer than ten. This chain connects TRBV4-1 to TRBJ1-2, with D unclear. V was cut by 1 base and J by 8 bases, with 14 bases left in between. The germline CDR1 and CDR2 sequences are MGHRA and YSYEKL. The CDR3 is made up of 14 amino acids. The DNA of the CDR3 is TGCGCCAGCAGCCAAGGGTTGGGTAGTCGAGGCTACACCTTC. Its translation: CASSQGLGSRGYTF.

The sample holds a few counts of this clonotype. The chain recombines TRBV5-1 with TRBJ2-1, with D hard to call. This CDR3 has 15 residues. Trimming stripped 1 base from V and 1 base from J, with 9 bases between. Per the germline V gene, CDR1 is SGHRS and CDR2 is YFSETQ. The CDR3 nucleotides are TGCGCCAGCAGCTTGCTCAGTCGGTCCTACAATGAGCAGTTCTTC. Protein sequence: CASSLLSRSYNEQFF. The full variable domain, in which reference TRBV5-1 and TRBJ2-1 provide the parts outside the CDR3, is KAGVTQTPRYLIKTRGQQVTLSCSPISGHRSVSWYQQTPGQGLQFLFEYFSETQRNKGNFPGRFSGRQFSNSRSEMNVSTLELGDSALYLCASSLLSRSYNEQFFGPGTRLTVL.

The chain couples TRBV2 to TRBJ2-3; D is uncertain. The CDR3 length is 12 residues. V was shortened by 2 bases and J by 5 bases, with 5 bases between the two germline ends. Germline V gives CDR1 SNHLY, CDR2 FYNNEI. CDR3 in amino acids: CASSEIVDTQYF. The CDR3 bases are TGTGCCAGCAGTGAAATTGTAGATACGCAGTATTTT.

Here the CDR3 DNA reads TGCAGTGCCATCAGGACTAGCGGGGGGCGCCACAATGAGCAGTTCTTC. Encoded protein: CSAIRTSGGRHNEQFF. The V and J genes are TRBV20-1 and TRBJ2-1, with 14 bases identical to TRBD2. Germline V gene data show CDR1 as DFQATT and CDR2 as SNEGSKA (reference sequence). This CDR3 region has 16 residues. The V and J ends lost 6 bases and 5 bases, in that order; junction bases with no gene match: 9.